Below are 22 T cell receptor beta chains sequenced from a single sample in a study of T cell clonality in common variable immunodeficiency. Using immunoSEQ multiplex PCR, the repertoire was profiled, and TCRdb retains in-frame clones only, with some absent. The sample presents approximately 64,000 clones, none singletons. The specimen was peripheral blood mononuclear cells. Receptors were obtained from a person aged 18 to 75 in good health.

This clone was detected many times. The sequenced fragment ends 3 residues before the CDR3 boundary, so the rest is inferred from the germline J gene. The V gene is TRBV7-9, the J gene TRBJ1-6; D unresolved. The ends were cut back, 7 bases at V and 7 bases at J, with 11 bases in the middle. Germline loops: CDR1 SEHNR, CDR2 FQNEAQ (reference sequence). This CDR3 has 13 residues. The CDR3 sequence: CASTRVGNSPLHF. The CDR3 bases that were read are TGTGCCAGCACGAGGGTGGGCAATTCACCC.

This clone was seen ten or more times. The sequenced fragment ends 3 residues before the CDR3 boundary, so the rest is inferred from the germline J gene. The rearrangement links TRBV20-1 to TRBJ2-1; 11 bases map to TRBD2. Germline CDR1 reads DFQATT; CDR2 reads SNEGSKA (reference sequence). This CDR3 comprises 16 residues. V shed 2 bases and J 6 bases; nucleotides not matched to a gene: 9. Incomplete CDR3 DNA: TGCAGTGCTAGACCCCTTAGCGGGGGGGCCTTCAATGAG. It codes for CSARPLSGGAFNE. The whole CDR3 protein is CSARPLSGGAFNEQFF.

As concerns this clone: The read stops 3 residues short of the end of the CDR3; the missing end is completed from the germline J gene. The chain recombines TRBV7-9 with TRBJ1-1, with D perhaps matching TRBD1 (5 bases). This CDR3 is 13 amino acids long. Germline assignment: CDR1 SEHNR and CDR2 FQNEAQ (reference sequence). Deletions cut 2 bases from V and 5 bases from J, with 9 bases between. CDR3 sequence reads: CASSLPGSTEAFF. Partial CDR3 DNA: TGTGCCAGCAGCTTACCAGGGTCAACTGAA.

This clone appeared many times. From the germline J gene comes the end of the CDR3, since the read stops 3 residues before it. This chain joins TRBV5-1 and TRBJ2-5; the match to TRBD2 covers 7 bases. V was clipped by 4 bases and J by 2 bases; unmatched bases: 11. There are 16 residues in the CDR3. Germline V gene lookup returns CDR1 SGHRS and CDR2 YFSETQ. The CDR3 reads CASSLTRAGLQETQYF. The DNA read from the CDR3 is TGCGCCAGCAGCCTGACAAGAGCGGGACTACAAGAGACC.

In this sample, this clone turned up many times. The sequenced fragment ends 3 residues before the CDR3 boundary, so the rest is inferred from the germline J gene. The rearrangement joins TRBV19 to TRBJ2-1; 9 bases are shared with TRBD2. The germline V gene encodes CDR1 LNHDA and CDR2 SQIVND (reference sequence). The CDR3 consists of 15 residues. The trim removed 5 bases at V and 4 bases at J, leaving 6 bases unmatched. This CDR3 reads CASSGATSGYNEQFF. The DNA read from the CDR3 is TGTGCCAGTAGTGGCGCGACTAGCGGTTACAATGAG.

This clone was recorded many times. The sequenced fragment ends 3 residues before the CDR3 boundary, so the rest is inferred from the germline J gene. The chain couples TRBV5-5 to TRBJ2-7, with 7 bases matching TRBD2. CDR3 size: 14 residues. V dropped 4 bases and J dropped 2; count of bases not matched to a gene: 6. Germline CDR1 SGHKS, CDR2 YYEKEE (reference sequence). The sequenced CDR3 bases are TGTGCCAGCAGCCCGGGACTACCCACCTACGAG. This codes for CASSPGLPTYE. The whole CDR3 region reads CASSPGLPTYEQYF.

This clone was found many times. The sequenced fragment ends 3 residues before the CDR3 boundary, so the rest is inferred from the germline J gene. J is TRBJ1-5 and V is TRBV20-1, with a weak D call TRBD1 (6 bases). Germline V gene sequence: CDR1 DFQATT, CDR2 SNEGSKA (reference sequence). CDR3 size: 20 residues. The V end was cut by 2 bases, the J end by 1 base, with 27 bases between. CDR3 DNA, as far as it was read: TGCAGTGCTAGATTCTATCGCGGACAGAAAGGGTCTATAAGCAATCAGCCC. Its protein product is CSARFYRGQKGSISNQP. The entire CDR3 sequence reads CSARFYRGQKGSISNQPQHF.

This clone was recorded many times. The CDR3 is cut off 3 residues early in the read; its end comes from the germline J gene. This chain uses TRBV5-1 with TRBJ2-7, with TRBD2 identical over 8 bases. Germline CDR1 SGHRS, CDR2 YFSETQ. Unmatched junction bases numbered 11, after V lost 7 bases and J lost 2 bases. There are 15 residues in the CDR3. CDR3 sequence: CASRSYLAGTYEQYF. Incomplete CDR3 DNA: TGCGCCAGCCGTTCTTACCTAGCGGGTACCTACGAG.

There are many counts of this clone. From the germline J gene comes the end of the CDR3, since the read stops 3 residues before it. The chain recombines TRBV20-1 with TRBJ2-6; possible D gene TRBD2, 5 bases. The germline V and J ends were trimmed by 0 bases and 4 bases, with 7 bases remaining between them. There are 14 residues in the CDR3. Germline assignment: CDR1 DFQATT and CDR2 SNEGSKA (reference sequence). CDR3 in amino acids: CSARDQRGANVLTF. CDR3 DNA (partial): TGCAGTGCTAGAGATCAGCGGGGGGCCAACGTC.

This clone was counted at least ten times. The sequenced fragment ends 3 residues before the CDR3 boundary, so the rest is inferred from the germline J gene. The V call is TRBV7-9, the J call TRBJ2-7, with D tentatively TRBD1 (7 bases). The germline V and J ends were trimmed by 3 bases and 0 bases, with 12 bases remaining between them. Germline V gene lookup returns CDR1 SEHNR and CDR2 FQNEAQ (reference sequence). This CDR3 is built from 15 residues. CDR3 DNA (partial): TGTGCCAGCAGCTTCGGCGGGACAGTCTCCTACGAG. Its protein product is CASSFGGTVSYE. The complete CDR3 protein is CASSFGGTVSYEQYF.

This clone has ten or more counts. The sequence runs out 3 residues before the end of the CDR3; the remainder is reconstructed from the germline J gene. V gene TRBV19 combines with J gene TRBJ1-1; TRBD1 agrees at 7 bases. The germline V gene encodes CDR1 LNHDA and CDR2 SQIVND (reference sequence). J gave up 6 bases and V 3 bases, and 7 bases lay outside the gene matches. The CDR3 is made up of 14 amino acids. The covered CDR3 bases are TGTGCCAGTAGTATCCTACAGGGGTTCCCTGAA. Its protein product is CASSILQGFPE. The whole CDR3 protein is CASSILQGFPEAFF.

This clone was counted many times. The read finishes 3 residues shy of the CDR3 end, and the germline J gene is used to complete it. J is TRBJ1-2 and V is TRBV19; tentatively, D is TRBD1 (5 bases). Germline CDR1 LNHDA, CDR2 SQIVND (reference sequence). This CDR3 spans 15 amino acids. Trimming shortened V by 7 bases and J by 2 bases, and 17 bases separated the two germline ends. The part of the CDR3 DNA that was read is TGTGCCAGTACCACTCAGCGGGGGAGCAACTATGGC. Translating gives CASTTQRGSNYG. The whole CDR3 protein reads CASTTQRGSNYGYTF.

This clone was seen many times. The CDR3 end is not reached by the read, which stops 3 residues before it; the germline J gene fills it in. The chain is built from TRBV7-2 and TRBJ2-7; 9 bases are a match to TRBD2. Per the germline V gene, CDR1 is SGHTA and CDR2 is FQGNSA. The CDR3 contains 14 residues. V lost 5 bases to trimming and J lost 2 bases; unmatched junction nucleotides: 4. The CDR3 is CASSATSGPYEQYF. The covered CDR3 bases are TGTGCCAGCAGCGCGACTAGCGGCCCCTACGAG.

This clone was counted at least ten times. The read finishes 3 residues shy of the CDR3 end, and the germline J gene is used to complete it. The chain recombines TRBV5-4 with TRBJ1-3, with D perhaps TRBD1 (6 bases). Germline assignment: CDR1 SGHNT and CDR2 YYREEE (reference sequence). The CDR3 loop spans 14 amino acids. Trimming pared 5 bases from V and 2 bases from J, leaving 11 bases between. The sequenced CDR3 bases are TGTGCCAGCAGACCTTCAGGGGCTGGAAACACC. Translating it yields CASRPSGAGNT. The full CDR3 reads CASRPSGAGNTIYF.

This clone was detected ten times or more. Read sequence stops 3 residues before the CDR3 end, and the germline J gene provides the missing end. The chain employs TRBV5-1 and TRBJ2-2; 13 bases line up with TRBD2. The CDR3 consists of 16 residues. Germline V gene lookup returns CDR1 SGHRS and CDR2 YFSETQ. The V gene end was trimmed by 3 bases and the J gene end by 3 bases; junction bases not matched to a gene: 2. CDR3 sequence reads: CASSSGLAGHTGELFF. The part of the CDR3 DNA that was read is TGCGCCAGCAGCTCGGGACTAGCGGGGCACACCGGGGAG.

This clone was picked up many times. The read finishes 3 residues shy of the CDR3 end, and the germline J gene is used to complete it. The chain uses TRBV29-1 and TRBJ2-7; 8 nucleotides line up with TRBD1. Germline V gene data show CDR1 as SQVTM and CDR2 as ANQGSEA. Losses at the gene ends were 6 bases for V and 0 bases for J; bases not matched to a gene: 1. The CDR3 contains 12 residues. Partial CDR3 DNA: TGCAGCGTAGGACAGGGCTCCTACGAG. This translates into CSVGQGSYE. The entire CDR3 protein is CSVGQGSYEQYF.

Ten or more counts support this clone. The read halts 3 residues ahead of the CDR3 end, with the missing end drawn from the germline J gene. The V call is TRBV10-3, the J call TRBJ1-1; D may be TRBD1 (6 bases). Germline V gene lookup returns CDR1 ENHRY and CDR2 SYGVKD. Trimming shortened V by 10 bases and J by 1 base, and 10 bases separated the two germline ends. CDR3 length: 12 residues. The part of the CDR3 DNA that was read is TGTGCCACTGGCAGGGGGAACACTGAA. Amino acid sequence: CATGRGNTE. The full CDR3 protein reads CATGRGNTEAFF.

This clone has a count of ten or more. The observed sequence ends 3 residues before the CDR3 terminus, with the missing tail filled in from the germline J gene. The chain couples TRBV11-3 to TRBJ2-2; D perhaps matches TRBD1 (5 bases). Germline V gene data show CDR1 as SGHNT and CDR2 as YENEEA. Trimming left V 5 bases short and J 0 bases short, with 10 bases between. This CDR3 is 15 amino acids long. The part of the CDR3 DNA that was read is TGTGCCAGCAGCGCGACAGCTTCGAACACCGGGGAG. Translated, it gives CASSATASNTGE. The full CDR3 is CASSATASNTGELFF. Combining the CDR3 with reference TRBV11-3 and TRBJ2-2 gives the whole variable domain EAGVVQSPRYKIIEKKQPVAFWCNPISGHNTLYWYLQNLGQGPELLIRYENEEAVDDSQLPKDRFSAERLKGVDSTLKIQPAELGDSAVYLCASSATASNTGELFFGEGSRLTVL.

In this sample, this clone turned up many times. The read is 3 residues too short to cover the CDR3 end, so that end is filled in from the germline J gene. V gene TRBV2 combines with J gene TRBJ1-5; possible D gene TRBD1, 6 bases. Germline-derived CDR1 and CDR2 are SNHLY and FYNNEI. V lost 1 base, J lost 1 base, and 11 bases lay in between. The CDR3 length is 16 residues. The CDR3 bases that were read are TGTGCCAGCAGTGAAGGGACAGTAAAGAGCAATCAGCCC. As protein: CASSEGTVKSNQP. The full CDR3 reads CASSEGTVKSNQPQHF. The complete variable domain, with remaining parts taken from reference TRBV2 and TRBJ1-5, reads EPEVTQTPSHQVTQMGQEVILRCVPISNHLYFYWYRQILGQKVEFLVSFYNNEISEKSEIFDDQFSVERPDGSNFTLKIRSTKLEDSAMYFCASSEGTVKSNQPQHFGDGTRLSIL.

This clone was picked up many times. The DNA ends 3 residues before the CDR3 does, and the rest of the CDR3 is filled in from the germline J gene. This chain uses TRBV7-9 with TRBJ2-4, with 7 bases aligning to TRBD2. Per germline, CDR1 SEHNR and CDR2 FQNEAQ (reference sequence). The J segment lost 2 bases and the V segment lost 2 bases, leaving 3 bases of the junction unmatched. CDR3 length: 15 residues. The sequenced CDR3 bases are TGTGCCAGCAGCTTATGGGGGGGATCCAAAAACATT. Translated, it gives CASSLWGGSKNI. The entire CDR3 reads CASSLWGGSKNIQYF. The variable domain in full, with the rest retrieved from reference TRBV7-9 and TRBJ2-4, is DTGVSQNPRHKITKRGQNVTFRCDPISEHNRLYWYRQTLGQGPEFLTYFQNEAQLEKSRLLSDRFSAERPKGSFSTLEIQRTEQGDSAMYLCASSLWGGSKNIQYFGAGTRLSVL.

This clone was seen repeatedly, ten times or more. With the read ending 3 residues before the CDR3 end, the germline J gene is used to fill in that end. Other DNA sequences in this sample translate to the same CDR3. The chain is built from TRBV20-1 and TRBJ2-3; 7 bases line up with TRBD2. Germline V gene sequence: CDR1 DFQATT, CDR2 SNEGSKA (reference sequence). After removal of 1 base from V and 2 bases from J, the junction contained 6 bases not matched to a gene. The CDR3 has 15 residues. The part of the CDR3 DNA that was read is TGCAGTGCTAGAGGCGAACGGGACTACACAGATACG. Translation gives CSARGERDYTDT. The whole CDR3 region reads CSARGERDYTDTQYF.

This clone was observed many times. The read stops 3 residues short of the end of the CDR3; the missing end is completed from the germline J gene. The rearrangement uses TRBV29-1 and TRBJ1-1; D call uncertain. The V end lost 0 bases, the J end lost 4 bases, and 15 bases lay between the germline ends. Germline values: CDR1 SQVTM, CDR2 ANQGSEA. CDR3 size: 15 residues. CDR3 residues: CSVEDLGRRGTEAFF. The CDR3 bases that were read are TGCAGCGTTGAAGATCTTGGCAGGCGGGGCACTGAA.